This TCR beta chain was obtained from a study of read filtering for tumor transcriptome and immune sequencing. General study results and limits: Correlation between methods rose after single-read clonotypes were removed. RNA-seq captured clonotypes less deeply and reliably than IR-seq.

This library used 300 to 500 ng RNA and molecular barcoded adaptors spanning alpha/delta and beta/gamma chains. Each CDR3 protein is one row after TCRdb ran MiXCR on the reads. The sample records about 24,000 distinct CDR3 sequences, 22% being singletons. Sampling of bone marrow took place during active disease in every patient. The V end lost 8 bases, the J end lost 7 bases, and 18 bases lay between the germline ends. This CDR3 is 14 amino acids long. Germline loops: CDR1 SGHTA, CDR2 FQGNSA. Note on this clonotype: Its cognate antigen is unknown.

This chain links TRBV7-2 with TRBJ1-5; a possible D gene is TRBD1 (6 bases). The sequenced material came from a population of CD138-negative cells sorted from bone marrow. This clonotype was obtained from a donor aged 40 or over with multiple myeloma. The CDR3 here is CASSLSGAGQPQHF. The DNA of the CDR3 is TGTGCCAGCTCCCTTTCGGGGGCAGGGCAGCCCCAGCATTTT.